The text below deals with one T cell receptor (beta chain). Other DNA sequences of this sample code for an identical CDR3. V was trimmed by 3 bases and J by 3 bases, leaving 9 bases between them. The CDR3 loop spans 13 amino acids. From germline, CDR1 is KGHSH and CDR2 LQKENI. This sample stems from a study of control samples from healthy donors and cancer patients. Libraries were prepared by immunoSEQ multiplex PCR; TCRdb keeps only in-frame clonotypes and omits some of them. The table records some 410,000 clones, more than 80% of them present only once. The sequenced sample was PBMCs. This clonotype was sampled from a man in his forties or fifties with head and neck cancer. V gene TRBV18 combines with J gene TRBJ2-7, with D perhaps being TRBD1 or TRBD2 (5 bases each). The CDR3 region is CASSPGPSYEQYF. In DNA form, the CDR3 reads TGTGCCAGCTCACCGGGACCGAGCTACGAGCAGTACTTC.